The clone carrying this T cell receptor beta chain was detected many times. The data originate from a study of T cells in Graves' hyperthyroidism and ophthalmopathy. From RNA transcripts, TCR beta CDR3 regions were amplified. The TCR CDR3 first-round RT-PCR relied on the HTBI primer set. TCRdb reprocessed the multiplex PCR reads via MiXCR and lists one record per CDR3 protein. The sample records under 650,000 distinct CDR3 sequences, 15% to 20% being singletons. No progression to ophthalmopathy during 18 months of follow-up defined stable disease. Newly diagnosed hyperthyroidism patients aged 18 to 65 years had disease lasting under 2 months. The study excluded patients with uncontrolled infection, other autoimmune disease, pregnancy or lactation. Diagnoses rested on clinical symptoms, serum thyroxine and TRAb, thyroid ultrasound and orbital computed tomography. Material: blood. This sequence was found in a woman younger than 45 with Graves' hyperthyroidism.

CDR3 nucleotides: TGTGCCAGCAGTTACTCCCCCTACGAGCAGTACTTC. Amino acids: CASSYSPYEQYF. The chain carries TRBV6-2 or TRBV6-3 and TRBJ2-7; D is unclear. Germline V gene lookup returns CDR1 MNHEY and CDR2 SVGEGT. CDR3 size: 12 residues. V was clipped by 0 bases and J by 2 bases, with 2 bases between them.